This T cell receptor (beta chain) was obtained from a study of cytomegalovirus exposure and HLA in healthy donors. While unrecorded immune exposures were likely, the donors were nominally healthy when sampled. Points on this clone: Its antigen is as yet unknown.

The ends were cut back, 2 bases at V and 1 base at J, with 6 bases in the middle. Germline CDR1 SEHNR, CDR2 FQNEAQ (reference sequence). This CDR3 region has 15 residues. With 60 Vbeta and 13 Jbeta primers, the PCR was carried out. The protocol was immunoSEQ multiplex PCR, while the TCRdb copy is restricted to in-frame clones and leaves out a portion. The table shows approximately 140,000 clones, with about four fifths occurring only once. Study results and limitations: Among TCR beta chains, those listed as cytomegalovirus-associated numbered over 150. HLA alleles showed associations with roughly 17,000 TCR beta sequences in a later analysis, at a 0.05 false discovery rate. Relative to equally common others, HLA-associated TCR beta chains showed greater clonal expansion in a later analysis.

The chain couples TRBV7-9 to TRBJ2-6; D is unresolved. The sequenced sample consisted of PBMCs. The TCR originated in a human donor in good health. The CDR3 DNA reads as TGTGCCAGCAGCTTACGGGTTTCTGGGGCCAACGTCCTGACTTTC. Translation: CASSLRVSGANVLTF.